This T cell receptor beta chain is from a study of T cell responses to AZD1222 COVID-19 vaccine listed by TCRdb under 2021. At the level of the whole study: A total of roughly 240 trial participants underwent TCR sequencing, of whom about 210 received two doses of AZD1222 and approximately 25 received two doses of the MenACWY control vaccine. Trial participants were enrolled by age into subgroups of 18-55, 56-69 and 70-plus years, and roughly 160, 29 and 62 TCR-sequenced participants, respectively, were included in these subgroups.

The CDR3 regions of human TCRbeta chains were analyzed by immunosequencing. Processing in the source paper ran as follows. TCRs in the repertoires were matched against a reference library of SARS-CoV-2-specific TCRs that had been generated with the MIRA antigen-specificity platform. Breadth meant the fraction of unique TCRs that were SARS-CoV-2-associated, whereas depth meant the fraction of total T cells that were SARS-CoV-2-associated. Using the MIRA data, every spike-specific TCR was mapped to the spike region that the TCR reacted to and assigned to either a CD4 or a CD8 class. Log10-transformed breadth and depth values were compared by one-way ANOVA with Sidak's multiple comparisons tests. Drawn from immuneACCESS, this table holds only the in-frame rearrangements with V and J called that TCRdb kept. Clones are partly lost; checked studies trace under half to an unresolved V gene and leave the rest unexplained. From that table come the V and J calls and clone size; the DNA was used to work out D and trimming. The sample contains about 83,000 clones, just over 90% of them found a single time. The ten biggest clones cover less than 5.5% of the sample.

The junction shows trimming of 2 bases on V and 2 bases on J, plus 18 bases between the germline ends. Based on the germline V gene (reference sequence), the CDR1 and CDR2 sequences are LGHDT and YNNKEL. The CDR3 runs 17 residues from the cysteine to the phenylalanine. The read is trimmed to its CDR3 DNA, 51 bases read in frame from base 1. The meaning of the sample's time point label: baseline before first vaccination. The label giving this sample's treatment or condition can be read as: meningococcal conjugate vaccine given as trial control. Samples from vaccinated people were obtained from the UK trials COV001 and COV002, which included a single-blind randomized controlled phase 2/3 trial of AZD1222 (ChAdOx1 nCoV-19) in healthy adults. For TCRbeta chain sequencing, PBMC samples were collected from trial participants at day 0 and at day 28 after the second dose. A remark on this clone: Its antigen target is currently unknown. It has no much larger one-base neighbor in the sample; base qualities were not kept.

What the work shows at the level of the full study, not this receptor alone: A significant rise in spike-specific TCR breadth and depth was observed after two AZD1222 doses relative to day 0 and relative to MenACWY recipients. In the small 56-69-year group, the increase in depth fell short of significance, most likely because of low power. No day 14 peak-response samples were available, so repertoires were characterized only after the peak T cell response. Nearly half of unique spike-specific TCRs reportedly recognized epitopes outside regions mutated in the B.1.351 and B.1.1.7 variants. Participants were mostly white British, with more females than males. The authors suggested clonal diversity may have been underestimated. The vaccine-associated CD4 TCRs covered the entire spike protein, and the dominant responses fell in regions 160-218 and 743-854. Only five or six AZD1222 recipients were SARS-CoV-2 seropositive at baseline, limiting conclusions about previously exposed vaccinees.

The source material was peripheral blood, sampled on day 0 of MenACWY control vaccination. The chain is made from TRBV3-1 (or the pseudogene TRBV3-2) and TRBJ2-5, with an unclear D gene assignment. The TCR sequence derives from an adult in good health. The CDR3 protein is CASSQPQTTSRQETQYF. The nucleotides read TGTGCCAGCAGCCAACCCCAGACCACTTCCCGTCAAGAGACCCAGTACTTC.